This TCR beta chain emerged from a study of shared clonotypes between healthy human individuals. Whole-study findings and limits: Incompleteness in sorted-subset sequencing, despite large depth, was shown by rarefaction.

Concerning this clone itself: Its antigen is as yet unknown.

The material for each subset, its genomic DNA, was split evenly across several immunoSEQ plates. Generated by immunoSEQ multiplex PCR, the TCRdb table keeps only in-frame clones and is missing some. Of around 600,000 clones in the sample, approximately 97% are singletons; the top ten hold 0.055% to 0.07%. V lost 4 bases to trimming and J lost 5 bases, with 11 bases between them. The V gene's germline CDR1 is MNHEY and CDR2 SVGAGI. This CDR3 has 13 amino acids. The chain recombines TRBV6-5 with TRBJ2-5; the D gene is possibly TRBD2 (6 bases). This receptor was obtained from a woman in her twenties or thirties in good health. Sequenced material: naive CD4+ T cells sorted from blood. The subset was: CD45RA+ positively selected. This CDR3 is CASSSGVGETQYF. The CDR3 nucleotides are TGTGCCAGCAGTTCGGGGGTCGGGGAGACCCAGTACTTC.